This is a list of T cell receptor beta chains from one sample in a study of OX40 agonist ivuxolimab in advanced cancers. The table came from immunoSEQ multiplex PCR; TCRdb's copy has only in-frame clones and leaves some out. The sample lists 60,000 to 75,000 clones, 75% to 95% occurring once. Source: CD4+ or CD8+ T cells sorted from blood, taken in a trial of the OX40 agonist ivuxolimab. All receptors come from an adult with an advanced solid tumor such as melanoma, head and neck, liver or kidney cancer. Each CDR3 is given with its conserved first and last residue. The size field is filled for only some rows; it gives once, few, many or a size class.

clone_size | j_call | v_call | cdr3_aa
once | TRBJ2-3 | TRBV5-6 | CASSLVARATDTQYF
. | TRBJ2-2 | TRBV13 | CASSLQNTGELFF
. | TRBJ1-2 | TRBV11-2 | CASTPSAANYGYTF
. | TRBJ1-4 | TRBV18 | CASSTQPNEKLFF
. | TRBJ1-4 | TRBV19 | CASSMRTTNEKLFF
once | TRBJ1-1 | TRBV6-5 | CASSYQTNTEAFF
. | TRBJ2-7 | TRBV6-1 | CASSEGAAGIYEQYF
. | TRBJ2-5 | TRBV6-5 | CASGALTAGEETQYF
. | TRBJ1-1 | TRBV19 | CASKDSVVNTEAFF
. | TRBJ2-3 | TRBV30 | CAWSVGDREGDTQYF
. | TRBJ1-2 | TRBV4-1 | CASSQVENGATRGYTF
. | TRBJ2-5 | TRBV4-1 | CASSQDWWREETQYF
. | TRBJ2-5 | TRBV30 | CAWNRGGGAKTQYF
. | TRBJ2-2 | TRBV10-1 | CAPPSDTCTGELFF
. | TRBJ2-5 | TRBV6-5 | CATTSPGGETQYF
. | TRBJ1-1 | TRBV6-5 | CASSPAYDRVTEAFF
. | TRBJ1-5 | TRBV7-8 | CASSLEWGDRPQHF
. | TRBJ2-3 | TRBV5-4 | CASSLGGGPTDTQYF
. | TRBJ1-4 | TRBV5-1 | CASSLWQDEKLFF
. | TRBJ2-5 | TRBV20-1 | CSASPEETQYF
. | TRBJ1-1 | TRBV6-5 | CASSPPGRRNTEAFF
. | TRBJ2-1 | TRBV5-1 | CASSLGILSGTTYNEQFF
. | TRBJ2-5 | TRBV7-2 | CASSLVGSGGSAGGTQYF
. | TRBJ2-3 | TRBV30 | CACGKRGTDTQYF
. | TRBJ1-5 | TRBV6-1 | CASSETLTGGGNQPQHF
. | TRBJ2-5 | TRBV5-8 | CASSLGIVQETQYF
. | TRBJ2-3 | TRBV5-6 | CASSRYSTDTQYF
. | TRBJ2-7 | TRBV5-1 | CASSLSTTSYEQYF
. | TRBJ2-1 | TRBV10-3 | CAIGLSGGLNEQFF
. | TRBJ2-1 | TRBV5-4 | CASSFPAGSYNEQFF
once | TRBJ2-3 | TRBV18 | CASSPLIAEYITDTQYF
. | TRBJ2-7 | TRBV21-1 | CASSGRRRWKGYEQYF
. | TRBJ1-1 | TRBV18 | CASSPRRGTSRSDAEAFF
. | TRBJ1-6 | TRBV6-1 | CASSESRQGWGSPLHF
. | TRBJ2-3 | TRBV4-2 | CASSLGQGDADTQYF
once | TRBJ2-3 | TRBV5-1 | CASSWGLAGGQGKTDTQYF
. | TRBJ2-2 | TRBV7-9 | CASSRSRGTNTGELFF
. | TRBJ2-3 | TRBV30 | CAWSRRGSTDTQYF
. | TRBJ1-6 | TRBV7-2 | CASSKQGSNNSPLHF
once | TRBJ1-2 | TRBV7-8 | CASSLDWQGNYGYTF
. | TRBJ1-5 | TRBV7-9 | CASSLDTRNLGNQPQHF
once | TRBJ1-4 | TRBV6-5 | CASSSHLTGETEKLFF
few | TRBJ1-1 | TRBV30 | CASQPPWEAFF
. | TRBJ2-7 | TRBV18 | CASSPRTDYEQYF
. | TRBJ1-3 | TRBV19 | CASSIAGGQTSGNTIYF
once | TRBJ2-5 | TRBV7-9 | CASSSGQLQETQYF
. | TRBJ1-2 | TRBV5-1 | CASSPGTGGEYYGYTF
. | TRBJ1-6 | TRBV30 | CAWSEGETLHF